This T cell receptor (beta chain) was identified in a study of regulatory T cells in long-lasting Graves disease. Time point meaning: newly diagnosed GD, antithyroid drugs for less than 3 months. The TCR library was prepared using RNA isolated from PBMCs. Germline CDR1 is DFQATT and CDR2 is SNEGSKA (reference sequence). V lost 0 bases, J lost 7 bases, and 9 bases stayed unmatched. The CDR3 sequence is 16 residues long. Notes on the study in general: Compared with new cases, persistent Graves' patients showed reduced TCR diversity.

The authors built TCR beta libraries using iRepertoire HTBI primers and Arm-PCR of CDR3 regions. TCRdb re-analysed the multiplex PCR reads in MiXCR, keeping a single row per CDR3 protein. The sample lists roughly 500,000 distinct CDR3 sequences; about 13% were seen once. A few counts support this clonotype. Its specificity is unknown. The same sample was also studied in work on T cells in Graves' hyperthyroidism and ophthalmopathy. This second study says: The definition of stable Graves' hyperthyroidism was no ophthalmopathy progression within 18 months.

The sequence was collected from a man aged 25 to 40 with Graves disease. The chain couples TRBV20-1 to TRBJ2-1; 10 nucleotides align to TRBD2. The sequences come from peripheral blood mononuclear cells (PBMCs), collected at new diagnosis, from a patient treated with antithyroid drugs. The CDR3 coding sequence is TGCAGTGCTAGAGATCCCCTAGCGGGAGTCTATAATGAGCAGTTCTTC. It specifies CSARDPLAGVYNEQFF.